These 9 T cell receptor beta chains share one sample of origin, sequenced in a study of prognosis after radiotherapy for stage I lung cancer. CDR3 of TCR beta was amplified from genomic DNA via a two-round multiplex PCR. The first round of PCR was done with primers that matched each TRBV and TRBJ gene. Using its own MiXCR run on the multiplex PCR reads, TCRdb lists one record per CDR3 protein. The sample carries fewer than 25,000 distinct CDR3 sequences, approximately 28% recorded once. The specimen was PBMCs, collected before or after stereotactic body radiation therapy (not recorded which). These TCRs come from a donor at least 50 years old with non-small cell lung cancer.

This clonotype was counted ten times or more. J is TRBJ2-3 and V is TRBV2; no reliable D call. The CDR3 contains 14 residues. Germline CDR1 reads SNHLY; CDR2 reads FYNNEI. The ends were cut back, 3 bases at V and 0 bases at J, with 7 bases in the middle. In DNA form, the CDR3 reads TGTGCCAGCAGTGAGGCACCAAGCACAGATACGCAGTATTTT. This gives the protein CASSEAPSTDTQYF.

On this clonotype: A far larger clone is off by one base, so a read error is likely. This chain uses TRBV6-9 with TRBJ2-3; D remains unclear. This CDR3 region has 19 residues. Between the trimmed V and J ends, which lost 4 bases and 2 bases, there was a span of 25 bases. Per germline, CDR1 MNHGY and CDR2 SVAAGI. The CDR3 sequence is CASSSSPPAGDLPTDTQYF. In nucleotides, the CDR3 is TGTGCCAGCAGTTCATCTCCTCCGGCAGGAGACCTCCCCACAGATACGCAGTATTTT.

By share, this clonotype counts as medium-sized. The V and J genes are TRBV13 and TRBJ1-2; TRBD1 matches 8 bases. This CDR3 has 13 residues. CDR1 PRHDT and CDR2 FYEKMQ come from the germline V gene (reference sequence). J was trimmed by 7 bases and V by 3 bases; bases with no gene match: 4. In DNA form, the CDR3 reads TGTGCCAGCAGCTTTCAGGGGGCTGGTGGCTACACCTTC. As protein: CASSFQGAGGYTF.

This clonotype was counted at least ten times. This chain uses TRBV11-3 with TRBJ2-1; D not certain. With 4 bases removed from V and 1 base from J, the gap between germline ends came to 8 bases. Germline V gives CDR1 SGHNT, CDR2 YENEEA. This CDR3 region has 14 residues. CDR3 in amino acids: CASSSSVSYNEQFF. The CDR3 bases are TGTGCCAGCAGCTCCAGTGTTTCCTACAATGAGCAGTTCTTC.

This clonotype was seen many times. The gene calls are TRBV19 and TRBJ1-1, with a weak D call TRBD1 (5 bases). V lost 4 bases and J 1 base, leaving 10 bases between the germline ends. CDR3 length: 14 amino acids. Germline CDR1 and CDR2: LNHDA and SQIVND (reference sequence). This chain's CDR3 is CASSTKGRNTEAFF. In nucleotides, the CDR3 is TGTGCCAGTAGTACCAAGGGGCGGAACACTGAAGCTTTCTTT.

The chain is built from TRBV30 and TRBJ1-2, with D unclear. This CDR3 is built from 10 residues. Germline V lookup: CDR1 GTSNPN, CDR2 SVGIG (reference sequence). The CDR3 DNA reads TGTGCGGGGATAGGTTTGGGCTACACCTTC. This translates into CAGIGLGYTF.

This clonotype was recorded many times. V is TRBV4-3 and J is TRBJ2-6; possible D gene TRBD2, 6 bases. CDR1 LGHNA and CDR2 YSLEER come from the germline V gene. The germline V and J ends were trimmed by 5 bases and 3 bases, with 11 bases remaining between them. This CDR3 is 15 amino acids long. The CDR3 loop is CASSKEGVGANVLTF. The CDR3, as DNA: TGCGCCAGCAGCAAGGAGGGAGTTGGGGCCAACGTCCTGACTTTC.

CDR3: CASSPDARTSGRSPRYF. The CDR3 DNA reads TGCGCCAGCAGCCCCGACGCAAGGACTAGCGGGAGAAGTCCCCGGTACTTC. This chain links TRBV4-1 with TRBJ2-7; 13 bases align to TRBD2. Germline lookup yields CDR1 MGHRA and CDR2 YSYEKL. CDR3 size: 17 residues. J was trimmed by 12 bases and V by 4 bases; bases with no gene match: 18.

The gene calls are TRBV6-1 and TRBJ2-1; a possible D gene is TRBD1 (5 bases). CDR1 and CDR2 (germline): MNHNS, SASEGT. This CDR3 has 13 residues. The V and J ends lost 6 bases and 9 bases respectively, with 15 bases between them. The chain's CDR3 is CASSQPGFGEQFF. The CDR3 nucleotides read TGTGCCAGCAGCCAGCCAGGGTTCGGTGAGCAGTTCTTC.